This TCR beta chain was found in a study of blood T cell repertoires in COVID-19. Study-level information: PBMCs, B-cell-depleted T cells, or T cells were the source of the cDNA or gDNA that made up the material.

The assay was immunoSEQ multiplex PCR, and TCRdb's table has in-frame clones only and misses some. Altogether about 130,000 clones are present, about 80% being singletons, with the ten largest covering 37%. Germline values: CDR1 SGHTA, CDR2 FQGNSA. The CDR3 consists of 13 residues. With V trimmed by 5 bases and J by 4 bases, 1 base remained unmatched. This clone appeared a single time. What was sequenced was peripheral blood. V is TRBV7-2 and J is TRBJ1-5; the match to TRBD1 covers 8 bases. This TCR was sampled from a man in his forties with active or convalescent COVID-19. The chain's CDR3 is CASSRTGNQPQHF. In DNA, the CDR3 is TGTGCCAGCAGCAGGACAGGGAATCAGCCCCAGCATTTT.